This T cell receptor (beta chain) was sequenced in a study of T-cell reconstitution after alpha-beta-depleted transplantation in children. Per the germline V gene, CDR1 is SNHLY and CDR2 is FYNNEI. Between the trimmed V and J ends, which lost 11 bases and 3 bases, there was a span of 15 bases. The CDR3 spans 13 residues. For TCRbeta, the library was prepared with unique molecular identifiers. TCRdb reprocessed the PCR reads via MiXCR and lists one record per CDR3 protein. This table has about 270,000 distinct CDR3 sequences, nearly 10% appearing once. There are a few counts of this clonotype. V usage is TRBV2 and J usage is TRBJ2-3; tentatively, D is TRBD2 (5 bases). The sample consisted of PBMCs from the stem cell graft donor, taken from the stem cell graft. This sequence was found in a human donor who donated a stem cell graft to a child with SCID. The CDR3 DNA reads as TGTGCCTTATGGGGAGAGTTGACAGATACGCAGTATTTT. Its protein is CALWGELTDTQYF.